The 27 T cell receptor beta chains below all came from one sample that was sequenced in a study of T cell changes during pregnancy in multiple sclerosis. Clones were read by immunoSEQ multiplex PCR, and TCRdb kept only the in-frame ones, dropping some. The sample shows over 85,000 clones, roughly nine tenths of them seen only once. The sample here was peripheral blood, taken in the second trimester of pregnancy. These receptors all come from a female donor in good health, enrolled as a control in a pregnancy study.

V is TRBV27 and J is TRBJ2-7; 7 nucleotides align to TRBD1. This CDR3 region has 17 residues. Germline lookup yields CDR1 MNHEY and CDR2 SMNVEV (reference sequence). V was clipped by 5 bases and J by 3 bases; unmatched bases: 16. The CDR3: CASSQTFLGQTYYEQYF. For the CDR3, the DNA is TGTGCCAGCAGTCAGACCTTCCTGGGACAGACTTACTACGAGCAGTACTTC.

The chain carries TRBV7-8 and TRBJ1-1; unclear D gene. Per germline, CDR1 SGHVS and CDR2 FQNEAQ. The CDR3 spans 13 residues. V was clipped by 8 bases and J by 0 bases, with 10 bases between them. The CDR3 sequence is CASAGYMNTEAFF. The CDR3 DNA is TGTGCCAGCGCGGGCTACATGAACACTGAAGCTTTCTTT.

The rearrangement links TRBV9 to TRBJ2-3; 13 bases are shared with TRBD2. Germline loops: CDR1 SGDLS, CDR2 YYNGEE. The CDR3 has 16 amino acids. V shed 4 bases and J 6 bases; nucleotides not matched to a gene: 8. The CDR3, as DNA: TGTGCCAGCAGCCCCTCGGGACTAGCGGGAACGGATACGCAGTATTTT. Amino acids: CASSPSGLAGTDTQYF.

This chain uses TRBV4-2 with TRBJ1-1; D unresolved. CDR1 and CDR2 (germline): LGHNA, YNFKEQ. The V and J ends lost 0 bases and 11 bases respectively, with 13 bases between them. This CDR3 comprises 13 residues. CDR3 in DNA: TGTGCCAGCAGCCAAGATCAGGCGCTTTTGGCTTTCTTT. This encodes CASSQDQALLAFF.

The chain carries TRBV6-5 and TRBJ1-1; the match to TRBD1 covers 10 bases. Germline CDR1 is MNHEY and CDR2 is SVGAGI. The CDR3 runs to 15 residues. The V and J ends lost 4 bases and 3 bases, in that order; junction bases with no gene match: 5. Here the CDR3 DNA reads TGTGCCAGCAGTTTTGACAGGGGGCTGGACACTGAAGCTTTCTTT. The encoded protein is CASSFDRGLDTEAFF.

J is TRBJ1-6 and V is TRBV6-4, with a tentative D call TRBD1 (6 bases). The CDR3 consists of 15 residues. Germline lookup yields CDR1 MRHNA and CDR2 SNTAGT. V lost 6 bases and J lost 8, with 17 bases in between. CDR3: CASSRDTQMDSPLHF. DNA for the CDR3: TGTGCCAGCAGCCGGGACACTCAAATGGATTCACCCCTCCACTTT.

In DNA, the CDR3 is TGTGCCATCAGTGAAGGGACAGGGGGCTTCGGTGAGCAGTTCTTC. Translating it yields CAISEGTGGFGEQFF. The chain recombines TRBV10-3 with TRBJ2-1; 12 nucleotides line up with TRBD1. The CDR3 covers 15 residues. CDR1 is ENHRY, CDR2 SYGVKD, per germline. V lost 3 bases and J lost 9; bases outside the gene matches: 6.

This clone has just a few counts. The chain employs TRBV5-1 and TRBJ1-2, with D uncertain. This CDR3 is built from 13 residues. Germline values: CDR1 SGHRS, CDR2 YFSETQ. V was trimmed by 0 bases and J by 8 bases, leaving 11 bases between them. As DNA, the CDR3 is TGCGCCAGCAGCTTGGAGAGCTATGTAGGCTACACCTTC. Its protein product is CASSLESYVGYTF.

The V gene is TRBV4-1, the J gene TRBJ2-7; 9 bases line up with TRBD2. The CDR3 length is 15 residues. The germline V gene encodes CDR1 MGHRA and CDR2 YSYEKL. Germline trimming cut 5 bases from V and 5 bases from J; bases unmatched to any gene: 10. CDR3 nucleotide sequence: TGCGCCAGCAGCTATCCTAGCGGGGTACGGGACGAGCAGTACTTC. Its protein product is CASSYPSGVRDEQYF.

The chain carries TRBV7-2 and TRBJ2-1, with D unresolved. Deletions cut 3 bases from V and 6 bases from J, with 9 bases between. The CDR3 contains 13 residues. CDR1 is SGHTA, CDR2 FQGNSA, per germline. This CDR3 is CASSLPSSNEQFF. The CDR3 nucleotides are TGTGCCAGCAGCTTGCCCTCTAGCAATGAGCAGTTCTTC. Variable domain in full (rest from reference TRBV7-2 and TRBJ2-1): GAGVSQSPSNKVTEKGKDVELRCDPISGHTALYWYRQSLGQGLEFLIYFQGNSAPDKSGLPSDRFSAERTGGSVSTLTIQRTQQEDSAVYLCASSLPSSNEQFFGPGTRLTVL.

V gene TRBV14 combines with J gene TRBJ1-2; 8 nucleotides agree with TRBD1. J gave up 4 bases and V 0 bases, and 7 bases lay outside the gene matches. Germline assignment: CDR1 SGHDN and CDR2 FVKESK. CDR3 length equals 16 residues. The CDR3 sequence is CASSQEETGVVYGYTF. The DNA of the CDR3 is TGTGCCAGCAGCCAAGAGGAGACAGGGGTAGTCTATGGCTACACCTTC.

This clone was seen a single time. The chain has TRBV9 and TRBJ1-2; D gene ambiguous. Germline CDR1 is SGDLS and CDR2 is YYNGEE. The CDR3 length is 16 residues. V lost 3 bases to trimming and J lost 0 bases, with 15 bases between them. The DNA of the CDR3 is TGTGCCAGCAGCGCCCGGTCAGGAATAGCTAACTATGGCTACACCTTC. Its translation: CASSARSGIANYGYTF.

The gene calls are TRBV27 and TRBJ1-1; D is unclear. The germline V gene encodes CDR1 MNHEY and CDR2 SMNVEV (reference sequence). Deletions cut 2 bases from V and 5 bases from J, with 9 bases between. The CDR3 is 13 residues long. As DNA, the CDR3 is TGTGCCAGCAGTTTAATCGGGAATACTGAAGCTTTCTTT. Protein product: CASSLIGNTEAFF.

The chain uses TRBV6-1 and TRBJ2-3; 11 bases line up with TRBD2. The trim removed 6 bases at V and 2 bases at J, leaving 4 bases unmatched. The CDR3 extends over 15 amino acids. The V gene's germline CDR1 is MNHNS and CDR2 SASEGT. The DNA for the CDR3 is TGTGCCAGCAGGTTAGCGGGAGGGATCACAGATACGCAGTATTTT. Its protein product is CASRLAGGITDTQYF.

The rearrangement joins TRBV7-8 to TRBJ1-4, with D perhaps matching TRBD1 (6 bases). The germline CDR1 and CDR2 sequences are SGHVS and FQNEAQ. The V and J ends lost 4 bases and 4 bases respectively, with 10 bases between them. The CDR3 is 14 amino acids. DNA for the CDR3: TGTGCCAGCAGCTCCAGGGGTTTTAATGAAAAACTGTTTTTT. It codes for CASSSRGFNEKLFF.

The CDR3 sequence is CAWRGGGGPYEQYF. Here the CDR3 DNA reads TGTGCCTGGAGAGGCGGGGGGGGTCCCTACGAGCAGTACTTC. This chain links TRBV30 with TRBJ2-7; TRBD2 matches 9 bases. V shed 3 bases, J shed 2 bases, and the junction held 5 bases outside the gene matches. This CDR3 is 14 amino acids long. Germline CDR1 reads GTSNPN; CDR2 reads SVGIG (reference sequence).

This sequence joins TRBV20-1 and TRBJ1-1; unclear D gene. The CDR3 has 11 residues. The germline V gene has CDR1 DFQATT and CDR2 SNEGSKA (reference sequence). The ends were cut back, 1 base at V and 7 bases at J, with 7 bases in the middle. CDR3 nucleotides: TGCAGTGCTAGAGCCTTTAATGAAGCTTTCTTT. Amino acid sequence: CSARAFNEAFF.

The rearrangement links TRBV5-6 to TRBJ1-1, with D possibly TRBD1 on 5 matching bases. The germline V gene encodes CDR1 SGHDT and CDR2 YYEEEE. There are 13 residues in the CDR3. The V end was cut by 4 bases, the J end by 2 bases, with 9 bases between. For the CDR3, the DNA is TGTGCCAGCAGCAACCAGGGCAACACTGAAGCTTTCTTT. It is translated as CASSNQGNTEAFF.

This rearrangement joins TRBV27 to TRBJ2-1; D is uncertain. V lost 4 bases and J 8 bases, leaving 15 bases between the germline ends. Germline loops: CDR1 MNHEY, CDR2 SMNVEV (reference sequence). This CDR3 is 14 amino acids long. The CDR3 sequence is CASSSRPKIDEQFF. DNA of the CDR3: TGTGCCAGCAGTTCCCGCCCGAAGATAGATGAGCAGTTCTTC.

The V and J genes are TRBV11-2 and TRBJ2-1; 10 bases are a match to TRBD1. Germline V gene sequence: CDR1 SGHAT, CDR2 FQNNGV. CDR3 length: 17 residues. With 4 bases clipped from V and 4 bases from J, the junction kept 10 bases outside the gene matches. CDR3 amino acids: CASSSVDRGKKYNEQFF. The CDR3 DNA reads as TGTGCCAGCAGCTCCGTGGACAGGGGGAAGAAGTACAATGAGCAGTTCTTC. The variable domain in full, with the rest retrieved from reference TRBV11-2 and TRBJ2-1, is EAGVAQSPRYKIIEKRQSVAFWCNPISGHATLYWYQQILGQGPKLLIQFQNNGVVDDSQLPKDRFSAERLKGVDSTLKIQPAKLEDSAVYLCASSSVDRGKKYNEQFFGPGTRLTVL.

This clone has just a few counts. The chain couples TRBV6-1 to TRBJ2-3, with 11 nucleotides matching TRBD2. This CDR3 has 15 residues. The germline V gene has CDR1 MNHNS and CDR2 SASEGT. J lost 5 bases, V lost 7 bases, and 8 bases had no gene match. CDR3 in DNA: TGTGCCAGCACCAAACTAGCGGGAGAGAGAGATACGCAGTATTTT. It specifies CASTKLAGERDTQYF.

The V gene is TRBV4-3, the J gene TRBJ2-3; 10 nucleotides align to TRBD2. The junction had 9 bases not matched to a gene; V was cut back by 6 bases and J by 6 bases. The CDR3 covers 15 residues. Germline V lookup: CDR1 LGHNA, CDR2 YSLEER. CDR3 loop: CASRSELAGVDTQYF. In DNA, the CDR3 is TGCGCCAGCAGGTCGGAGCTAGCGGGAGTGGATACGCAGTATTTT.

This clone was found once. The chain has TRBV5-1 and TRBJ2-1, with D perhaps TRBD2 (7 bases). This CDR3 has 14 residues. V was trimmed by 5 bases and J by 8 bases, leaving 17 bases between them. Germline V gene data show CDR1 as SGHRS and CDR2 as YFSETQ. CDR3 sequence reads: CASRPGRGGDEQFF. CDR3 sequence (DNA): TGCGCCAGCAGACCGGGGAGGGGGGGGGATGAGCAGTTCTTC.

The chain is built from TRBV6-4 and TRBJ1-2, with D unclear. Germline V CDR1 and CDR2: MRHNA, SNTAGT. The CDR3 extends over 11 amino acids. Deletions cut 0 bases from V and 7 bases from J, with 3 bases between. CDR3: CASSDSRGYTF. In nucleotides, the CDR3 is TGTGCCAGCAGTGACTCCCGTGGCTACACCTTC.

The rearrangement joins TRBV9 to TRBJ2-7; D is uncertain. The germline CDR1 and CDR2 sequences are SGDLS and YYNGEE. CDR3 length equals 15 residues. Trimming removed 3 bases from V and 4 bases from J, with 17 bases in between. The CDR3 region is CASSATPGPQYEQYF. CDR3 nucleotide sequence: TGTGCCAGCAGCGCTACCCCTGGGCCCCAATACGAGCAGTACTTC.

V is TRBV4-1 and J is TRBJ2-2, with 9 bases fitting TRBD1. The CDR3 extends over 18 amino acids. Germline CDR1 reads MGHRA; CDR2 reads YSYEKL. J was trimmed by 0 bases and V by 4 bases; bases with no gene match: 9. Written as DNA, the CDR3 is TGCGCCAGCAGCCTAGGGACAGGGATAAGGGCGAACACCGGGGAGCTGTTTTTT. This sequence encodes CASSLGTGIRANTGELFF.

The chain links TRBV2 to TRBJ2-1, with a tentative D call TRBD2 (5 bases). Per germline, CDR1 SNHLY and CDR2 FYNNEI. This CDR3 is built from 12 residues. V lost 6 bases to trimming and J lost 7 bases, with 10 bases between them. CDR3: CASRASKNEQFF. The DNA for the CDR3 is TGTGCCAGCAGGGCTAGCAAAAATGAGCAGTTCTTC.